A single sample gave rise to the 10 T cell receptor beta chains below, sequenced in a study of CD8 T cells in ankylosing spondylitis. TCRdb reanalysed the 5' RACE reads using MiXCR and keeps one entry per CDR3 protein. The sample contains just over 150,000 distinct CDR3 sequences, 15% to 20% of which appear only once. The sample was blood, either unsorted or a sorted T cell fraction (not recorded which). The receptor source for this set is a male donor with ankylosing spondylitis or in good health (not recorded which).

This clonotype appeared a few times. The gene calls are TRBV3-1 and TRBJ2-2; D is tentatively TRBD1 or TRBD2 (5 bases each). The germline V gene encodes CDR1 LGHDT and CDR2 YNNKEL (reference sequence). The CDR3 runs 16 residues. V lost 5 bases, J lost 0 bases, and 13 bases lay in between. The CDR3 here is CASSRRGRTNTGELFF. Here the CDR3 DNA reads TGTGCCAGCAGCAGAAGGGGACGGACGAACACCGGGGAGCTGTTTTTT.

The V gene is TRBV7-9, the J gene TRBJ1-2; D might be TRBD1 (5 bases). Germline lookup yields CDR1 SEHNR and CDR2 FQNEAQ (reference sequence). CDR3 length equals 16 residues. Deletions cut 2 bases from V and 0 bases from J, with 13 bases between. The CDR3 region is CASSLPGTLANYGYTF. The CDR3 DNA follows: TGTGCCAGCAGCTTACCAGGGACCTTGGCTAACTATGGCTACACCTTC. Full variable domain (outside the CDR3, taken from reference TRBV7-9 and TRBJ1-2): DTGVSQNPRHKITKRGQNVTFRCDPISEHNRLYWYRQTLGQGPEFLTYFQNEAQLEKSRLLSDRFSAERPKGSFSTLEIQRTEQGDSAMYLCASSLPGTLANYGYTFGSGTRLTVV.

This chain uses TRBV15 with TRBJ1-1, with a weak D call TRBD1 (6 bases). Germline V gene sequence: CDR1 LNHNV, CDR2 YYDKDF (reference sequence). The CDR3 has 13 residues. V shed 8 bases and J shed 2 bases, with 12 bases lying between them. DNA for the CDR3: TGTGCCACCGCGGACAGACCTAACACTGAAGCTTTCTTT. It encodes CATADRPNTEAFF. Supplemented by reference TRBV15 and TRBJ1-1, the full variable domain reads DAMVIQNPRYQVTQFGKPVTLSCSQTLNHNVMYWYQQKSSQAPKLLFHYYDKDFNNEADTPDNFQSRRPNTSFCFLDIRSPGLGDTAMYLCATADRPNTEAFFGQGTRLTVV.

As for this clonotype: This may come from a read error, since a much larger clone is one base off. This chain uses TRBV5-1 with TRBJ2-2; D perhaps matches TRBD2 (5 bases). Looked up from germline, CDR1 is SGHRS and CDR2 is YFSETQ. The CDR3 contains 15 residues. DNA of the CDR3: TGCGCCAGCAGCGTCGGACTTAGTGAGGCCGGGGAGCTGCTTTTT. This gives the protein CASSVGLSEAGELLF.

This clonotype was seen just once. The rearrangement joins TRBV7-6 to TRBJ2-2; the D is unclear. Germline CDR1 reads SGHVS; CDR2 reads FNYEAQ. V dropped 6 bases and J dropped 0 bases, with 14 bases sitting between them. The CDR3 runs 16 residues. The CDR3 region is CASRPSRKTNTGELFF. CDR3 nucleotides: TGTGCCAGCAGACCCTCCCGAAAGACGAACACCGGGGAGCTGTTTTTT.

The chain uses TRBV5-5 and TRBJ1-1, with D tentatively TRBD1 (5 bases). V lost 2 bases and J 3 bases, leaving 11 bases between the germline ends. The germline V gene has CDR1 SGHKS and CDR2 YYEKEE (reference sequence). This CDR3 is built from 14 residues. The CDR3 is CASSLAGSDTEAFF. As DNA, the CDR3 is TGTGCCAGCAGCTTAGCAGGGTCAGACACTGAAGCTTTCTTT.

This clonotype was observed a few times. The rearrangement links TRBV20-1 to TRBJ2-6; 12 bases align to TRBD2. The CDR3 has 16 residues. CDR1 DFQATT and CDR2 SNEGSKA come from the germline V gene (reference sequence). The V segment lost 5 bases and the J segment 4 bases; nucleotides outside the gene matches: 6. CDR3 in DNA: TGCAGTGCTCTGACTAGCGGGAGATCAGGGGCCAACGTCCTGACTTTC. Translating it yields CSALTSGRSGANVLTF.

The rearrangement joins TRBV5-1 to TRBJ2-2; 7 bases are shared with TRBD2. V was pared by 0 bases and J by 6 bases, with 8 bases of the junction left unmatched. Germline V gene lookup returns CDR1 SGHRS and CDR2 YFSETQ. This CDR3 spans 16 amino acids. CDR3 coding DNA: TGCGCCAGCAGCTTGGTGGCGGGAGATTTGGCCGGGGAGCTGTTTTTT. Amino acid sequence: CASSLVAGDLAGELFF.

CDR3 protein: CASRRDADRIYEQYF. CDR3 DNA sequence: TGTGCCAGCAGACGTGACGCGGACAGAATTTACGAGCAGTACTTC. This chain joins TRBV2 and TRBJ2-7; tentative D call: TRBD1 (6 bases). The ends were cut back, 6 bases at V and 4 bases at J, with 19 bases in the middle. Germline V CDR1 and CDR2: SNHLY, FYNNEI. This CDR3 spans 15 amino acids.

This clonotype appeared a few times. The V and J genes are TRBV5-1 and TRBJ2-7; 7 nucleotides align to TRBD1. The CDR3 spans 14 residues. Germline assignment: CDR1 SGHRS and CDR2 YFSETQ. The V and J ends lost 4 bases and 7 bases, in that order; junction bases with no gene match: 11. The CDR3 DNA is TGCGCCAGCAGCGTGCGGCCAACAGGGGAAGAGCAGTACTTC. As protein: CASSVRPTGEEQYF.